What follows describes a single T cell receptor beta chain. Sequence at one end of the junction differs from germline and may be a read error. TCRdb processed the RT-PCR reads anew with MiXCR; each CDR3 protein has one entry. The table records roughly 200,000 distinct CDR3 sequences, roughly two fifths of them present only once. The data derive from a study of patients and donors after allogeneic stem cell transplantation. This clonotype was obtained from a human donor who was either an allogeneic HSCT recipient or a stem cell or donor lymphocyte infusion donor (not recorded which). It is not recorded whose cells these are; they may come from a transplant donor. Material for sequencing was blood, either unsorted or a sorted T cell fraction (not recorded which).

Here the CDR3 DNA reads TGTGCCAGCAGTCCGGGACAGGGAAACTATGCCTACACCTTC. This gives the protein CASSPGQGNYAYTF. V usage is TRBV27 and J usage is TRBJ1-2; 9 bases map to TRBD1. Germline V gene data show CDR1 as MNHEY and CDR2 as SMNVEV (reference sequence). The CDR3 is 14 residues long.